This T cell receptor (beta chain) was sequenced during a study of regulatory T cells in long-lasting Graves disease. Noted time point: persistent/refractory GD, antithyroid drugs over 5 years with positive TRAb. Isolated PBMC RNA provided the starting material for the TCR library. V lost 11 bases and J 1 base, leaving 11 bases between the germline ends. The CDR3 has 13 amino acids. The germline V gene encodes CDR1 MGHDK and CDR2 SYGVNS. Assembly of TCR beta libraries relied on iRepertoire HTBI primers together with Arm-PCR of CDR3 regions. TCRdb reprocessed the multiplex PCR reads with MiXCR, giving one entry per CDR3 protein. The table has 450,000 or so distinct CDR3 sequences, roughly 23% seen once.

This TCR derives from a female donor with Graves disease. The sample in question was peripheral blood mononuclear cells (PBMCs), obtained when the disease was refractory, from a patient treated with antithyroid drugs. The chain uses TRBV25-1 and TRBJ2-2; possibly TRBD1 for D (6 bases). CDR3 nucleotides: TGTGCCGCAGGGGAAGGGAACACCGGGGAGCTGTTTTTT. Protein sequence: CAAGEGNTGELFF.